One T cell receptor beta chain is described in this entry. This sample was taken from a study of blood T cell repertoires in COVID-19. Looking at the study overall: Italy, Spain and the United States were the sources of the convalescent and acute COVID-19 samples.

Germline CDR1 is LGHDT and CDR2 is YNNKEL (reference sequence). The CDR3 has 15 amino acids. Trimming took 1 base from V and 9 from J, leaving 19 bases between them. Enrolled through a virtual design, the participants were between 18 and 89 years of age and came from about two dozen US areas. Assignment of participants to cohorts was predicated upon participant-reported clinical history. Sequencing was performed with immunoSEQ multiplex PCR; in TCRdb, only in-frame clones are kept and a portion is missing. The sample contains under 200,000 clones, 88% of which appear only once. Source material: PBMCs or T cells enriched from blood (not recorded which). This chain connects TRBV3-1 (or the pseudogene TRBV3-2) to TRBJ2-7, with D possibly being TRBD2 (6 bases). This TCR came from a woman between 45 and 65 years old who had recovered from COVID-19. The CDR3 loop is CASSQGAGLLEGQYF. CDR3 nucleotide sequence: TGTGCCAGCAGCCAAGGGGCGGGACTCCTGGAAGGGCAGTACTTC.